A selection of T cell receptor beta chains follows, all from one sample in a study of blood T cell repertoires in COVID-19. Produced via immunoSEQ multiplex PCR; TCRdb's table is partial and in-frame only. Among some 120,000 clones listed, 84% were seen once. The sequenced material came from peripheral blood. The receptors were sampled from a woman younger than 45 who had recovered from COVID-19. Both conserved end residues are part of each CDR3. The D gene is left open where the match is weak. Clone size is stated in some rows and not others, as once, few, many or a class when expanded.

TRBJ1-4 | TRBD1 | 14 | TRBV3-1/TRBV3-2 | - | CASCLKGAGEKLFF | TGTGCCAGCTGCTTGAAGGGGGCCGGCGAAAAACTGTTTTTT
TRBJ2-7 | TRBD2 | 14 | TRBV7-9 | - | CASSRGTSVYEQYF | TGTGCCAGCAGCCGGGGGACTAGCGTTTACGAGCAGTACTTC
TRBJ1-2 | TRBD1 | 15 | TRBV28 | - | CASSLLGQGIYGYTF | TGTGCCAGCAGTTTACTGGGACAGGGGATTTATGGCTACACCTTC
TRBJ2-1 | - | 18 | TRBV6-1 | - | CASSDPYAGRRSYNEQFF | TGTGCCAGCAGTGATCCTTACGCCGGGAGAAGGTCCTACAATGAGCAGTTCTTC
TRBJ1-2 | - | 14 | TRBV6-5 | - | CASSFTGLGVGYTF | TGTGCCAGCAGTTTCACAGGGTTAGGCGTTGGCTACACCTTC
TRBJ2-2 | - | 14 | TRBV6-5 | - | CASMRVSDTGELFF | TGTGCCAGCATGAGGGTATCGGACACCGGGGAGCTGTTTTTT
TRBJ2-1 | - | 17 | TRBV29-1 | - | CSVEGRYSEKPYNEQFF | TGCAGCGTTGAAGGTCGATACTCGGAGAAACCGTACAATGAGCAGTTCTTC
TRBJ2-5 | - | 14 | TRBV7-7 | - | CASSPVQGIETQYF | TGTGCTAGCAGCCCCGTGCAGGGCATTGAGACCCAGTACTTC
TRBJ2-7 | - | 14 | TRBV6-5 | - | CASIGGSLTYEQYF | TGTGCCAGCATTGGGGGGAGCCTAACCTACGAGCAGTACTTC
TRBJ2-1 | TRBD1 | 15 | TRBV7-3 | - | CASSRTGTGSNEQFF | TGTGCCAGCAGCCGAACCGGGACAGGGAGCAATGAGCAGTTCTTC
TRBJ2-2 | - | 19 | TRBV11-2 | - | CASSSMKGAEDANTGELFF | TGTGCCAGCAGCTCAATGAAGGGAGCGGAGGACGCGAACACCGGGGAGCTGTTTTTT
TRBJ2-7 | TRBD2 | 15 | TRBV5-4 | - | CASSLERGRSHEQYF | TGTGCCAGCAGCTTGGAACGCGGGAGAAGCCACGAGCAGTACTTC
TRBJ2-3 | TRBD2 | 17 | TRBV15 | - | CATSSGVAGGSTDTQYF | TGTGCCACCAGCAGTGGGGTAGCGGGAGGTAGCACAGATACGCAGTATTTT
TRBJ2-3 | TRBD1 | 15 | TRBV7-8 | - | CASSHEGARTDTQYF | TGTGCCAGCAGCCACGAGGGGGCGCGAACAGATACGCAGTATTTT
TRBJ1-2 | TRBD1 | 17 | TRBV27 | few | CASSLRANQGANYGYTF | TGTGCCAGCAGTCTCCGGGCCAACCAGGGGGCCAACTATGGCTACACCTTC
TRBJ1-1 | - | 18 | TRBV5-1 | - | CASANHGTPGFMNTEAFF | TGCGCCAGCGCCAACCATGGAACCCCGGGGTTTATGAACACTGAAGCTTTCTTT
TRBJ2-5 | - | 14 | TRBV15 | - | CATSRDGEEETQYF | TGTGCCACCAGCAGAGATGGGGAGGAAGAGACCCAGTACTTC
TRBJ1-1 | TRBD1 | 17 | TRBV5-8 | - | CASSSQGAAGLNTEAFF | TGTGCCAGCAGCTCGCAGGGGGCGGCCGGCCTGAACACTGAAGCTTTCTTT
TRBJ1-2 | - | 12 | TRBV18 | few | CASSEDSNGYTF | TGTGCCAGCTCAGAGGACAGTAATGGCTACACCTTC
TRBJ2-2 | TRBD2 | 14 | TRBV2 | - | CASSERGRASELFF | TGTGCCAGCAGTGAACGCGGGAGGGCCTCGGAGCTGTTTTTT
TRBJ1-5 | - | 12 | TRBV27 | - | CAAGAWNQPQHF | TGTGCTGCGGGGGCATGGAATCAGCCCCAGCATTTT
TRBJ2-1 | TRBD2 | 15 | TRBV6-5 | - | CASSSVAGGPYEQFF | TGTGCCAGCAGTTCAGTAGCGGGGGGGCCCTATGAGCAGTTCTTC
TRBJ2-7 | TRBD1 | 13 | TRBV12-3/TRBV12-4 | - | CASSFGTAYEQYF | TGTGCCAGCAGTTTCGGGACAGCCTACGAGCAGTACTTC
TRBJ1-1 | TRBD1 | 14 | TRBV7-9 | - | CASSLANRTGGAFF | TGTGCCAGCAGCTTAGCCAACCGGACAGGGGGAGCTTTCTTT
TRBJ2-1 | TRBD2 | 13 | TRBV29-1 | - | CSASGRFYNEQFF | TGCAGCGCGAGCGGGAGATTTTACAATGAGCAGTTCTTC
TRBJ1-5 | - | 16 | TRBV15 | - | CATSRDFTGGNQPQHF | TGTGCCACCAGCAGAGACTTCACGGGGGGAAATCAGCCCCAGCATTTT
TRBJ2-2 | - | 14 | TRBV2 | few | CASTIDSGTGELFF | TGTGCCAGCACCATTGACAGTGGCACCGGGGAGCTGTTTTTT
TRBJ1-2 | - | 16 | TRBV10-3 | - | CAISEIGQGKLAGYTF | TGTGCCATCAGTGAGATCGGGCAGGGAAAGTTGGCTGGCTACACCTTC
TRBJ1-5 | TRBD1 | 20 | TRBV6-4 | - | CVPGTGGLGRLGMGNQPQHF | TGTGTCCCCGGGACAGGGGGCCTTGGTAGGTTGGGCATGGGCAATCAGCCCCAGCATTTT
TRBJ2-3 | - | 15 | TRBV9 | - | CASSVDGRGVGAQYF | TGTGCCAGCAGCGTAGATGGCAGGGGGGTGGGTGCGCAGTATTTT
TRBJ2-7 | - | 11 | TRBV25-1 | - | CASSESYEQYF | TGTGCCAGCAGTGAATCGTACGAGCAGTACTTC
TRBJ2-3 | - | 13 | TRBV7-3 | - | CASSKEGTDTQYF | TGTGCCAGCAGCAAGGAGGGCACAGATACGCAGTATTTT
TRBJ2-1 | TRBD2 | 16 | TRBV3-1/TRBV3-2 | - | CASSQDVSGRGNEQFF | TGTGCCAGCAGCCAAGATGTGAGCGGGAGAGGGAATGAGCAGTTCTTC
TRBJ2-7 | TRBD1 | 14 | TRBV30 | - | CAWTTGQGLAEQYF | TGTGCCTGGACCACGGGACAGGGGTTGGCCGAGCAGTACTTC
TRBJ2-7 | - | 15 | TRBV7-9 | - | CASSLSVQGTYEQYF | TGTGCCAGCAGCCTAAGTGTACAGGGTACTTACGAGCAGTACTTC
TRBJ2-7 | TRBD1 | 16 | TRBV6-5 | - | CASSYDAPGQGNEQYF | TGTGCCAGCAGTTACGATGCCCCGGGACAGGGGAACGAGCAGTACTTC
TRBJ2-1 | TRBD2 | 15 | TRBV6-4 | few | CASSDQAGGLNEQFF | TGTGCCAGCAGTGACCAAGCGGGGGGCCTAAATGAGCAGTTCTTC
TRBJ1-6 | - | 12 | TRBV19 | - | CASSIGASPLHF | TGTGCCAGTAGTATAGGAGCTTCACCCCTCCACTTT
TRBJ2-3 | TRBD2 | 17 | TRBV19 | - | CASSLLGLAGGTGTQYF | TGTGCCAGTAGTCTTCTGGGACTAGCGGGAGGCACGGGTACGCAGTATTTT
TRBJ2-2 | TRBD1 | 15 | TRBV4-1 | - | CASSRGTGAGGELFF | TGCGCCAGCAGCCGAGGGACAGGGGCTGGCGGGGAGCTGTTTTTT
TRBJ2-5 | TRBD2 | 15 | TRBV7-6 | - | CASSLGAGGEETQYF | TGTGCCAGCAGCTTAGGAGCGGGAGGTGAAGAGACCCAGTACTTC
TRBJ1-6 | - | 14 | TRBV5-4 | - | CASSLKGGGSPLHF | TGTGCCAGCAGCTTGAAGGGGGGGGGATCACCCCTCCACTTT
TRBJ2-3 | TRBD2 | 17 | TRBV9 | - | CASSPTTSGVWADTQYF | TGTGCCAGCAGCCCTACGACTAGCGGGGTTTGGGCAGATACGCAGTATTTT
TRBJ2-5 | TRBD1 | 16 | TRBV7-9 | - | CASSLGDRGRMETQYF | TGTGCCAGCAGCTTAGGAGACAGGGGGCGAATGGAGACCCAGTACTTC
TRBJ1-1 | - | 16 | TRBV19 | - | CASSTRGRGVVTEAFF | TGTGCCAGTAGTACCCGGGGACGGGGGGTCGTCACTGAAGCTTTCTTT
TRBJ2-3 | - | 14 | TRBV5-1 | - | CASSPYRVADTQYF | TGCGCCAGCAGCCCTTACAGGGTAGCAGATACGCAGTATTTT
TRBJ2-3 | TRBD1 | 15 | TRBV20-1 | - | CSASTGGSGTDTQYF | TGCAGTGCTAGTACAGGGGGCAGCGGCACAGATACGCAGTATTTT
TRBJ1-1 | - | 15 | TRBV19 | - | CASSPPSLLNTEAFF | TGTGCCAGTAGTCCCCCAAGCCTTCTGAACACTGAAGCTTTCTTT
TRBJ2-3 | TRBD2 | 13 | TRBV29-1 | - | CSVELAAADTQYF | TGCAGCGTTGAACTAGCGGCCGCAGATACGCAGTATTTT
TRBJ2-1 | TRBD2 | 17 | TRBV3-1/TRBV3-2 | - | CASSPSPGAGDYNEQFF | TGTGCCAGCAGCCCTTCACCGGGAGCGGGGGACTACAATGAGCAGTTCTTC
TRBJ2-7 | TRBD2 | 15 | TRBV6-6 | - | CASSLTSGGGSEQYF | TGTGCCAGCAGCCTCACTAGCGGGGGAGGTTCCGAGCAGTACTTC
TRBJ2-5 | TRBD2 | 14 | TRBV19 | - | CASAGTSGGETQYF | TGTGCCAGTGCCGGGACTAGCGGGGGAGAGACCCAGTACTTC
TRBJ2-7 | TRBD1 | 15 | TRBV6-5 | - | CASTRGGTGRYEQYF | TGTGCCAGCACAAGGGGGGGGACAGGGCGATACGAGCAGTACTTC